This T cell receptor beta chain stems from a study of T-cell reconstitution after alpha-beta-depleted transplantation in children. In germline, CDR1 is SGHDN, CDR2 FVKESK. V lost 4 bases and J lost 5, with 8 bases in between. The CDR3 is 12 residues long. The TCRbeta library incorporated unique molecular identifiers. TCRdb re-analysed the PCR reads in MiXCR, keeping a single row per CDR3 protein. The sample records hundreds of thousands of distinct CDR3 sequences, roughly 10% being singletons. The source was PBMCs, collected before TCRalphabeta/CD19-depleted stem cell transplant. The chain is built from TRBV14 and TRBJ1-1; D is unresolved. The source is a child under 10 years old with inherited bone marrow failure, due to receive a stem cell transplant. The CDR3 nucleotides are TGTGCCAGCAGCCCCGTACGAACTGAAGCTTTCTTT. Translated, it gives CASSPVRTEAFF.